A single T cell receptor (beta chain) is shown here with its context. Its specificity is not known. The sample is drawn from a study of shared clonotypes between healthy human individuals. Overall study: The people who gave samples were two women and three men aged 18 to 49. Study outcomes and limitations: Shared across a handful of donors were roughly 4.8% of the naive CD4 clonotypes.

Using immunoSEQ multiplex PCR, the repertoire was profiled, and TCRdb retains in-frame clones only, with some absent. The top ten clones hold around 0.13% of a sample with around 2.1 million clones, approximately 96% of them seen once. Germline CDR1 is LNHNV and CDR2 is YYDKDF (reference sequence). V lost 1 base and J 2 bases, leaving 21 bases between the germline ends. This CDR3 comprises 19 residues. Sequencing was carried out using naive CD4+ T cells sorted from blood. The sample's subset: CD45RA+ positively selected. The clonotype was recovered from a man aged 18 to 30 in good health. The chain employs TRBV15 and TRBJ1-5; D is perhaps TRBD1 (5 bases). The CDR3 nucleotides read TGTGCCACCAGCAGAGTCCAGGGCGCGATCTGGGTTGGCAATCAGCCCCAGCATTTT. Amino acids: CATSRVQGAIWVGNQPQHF.